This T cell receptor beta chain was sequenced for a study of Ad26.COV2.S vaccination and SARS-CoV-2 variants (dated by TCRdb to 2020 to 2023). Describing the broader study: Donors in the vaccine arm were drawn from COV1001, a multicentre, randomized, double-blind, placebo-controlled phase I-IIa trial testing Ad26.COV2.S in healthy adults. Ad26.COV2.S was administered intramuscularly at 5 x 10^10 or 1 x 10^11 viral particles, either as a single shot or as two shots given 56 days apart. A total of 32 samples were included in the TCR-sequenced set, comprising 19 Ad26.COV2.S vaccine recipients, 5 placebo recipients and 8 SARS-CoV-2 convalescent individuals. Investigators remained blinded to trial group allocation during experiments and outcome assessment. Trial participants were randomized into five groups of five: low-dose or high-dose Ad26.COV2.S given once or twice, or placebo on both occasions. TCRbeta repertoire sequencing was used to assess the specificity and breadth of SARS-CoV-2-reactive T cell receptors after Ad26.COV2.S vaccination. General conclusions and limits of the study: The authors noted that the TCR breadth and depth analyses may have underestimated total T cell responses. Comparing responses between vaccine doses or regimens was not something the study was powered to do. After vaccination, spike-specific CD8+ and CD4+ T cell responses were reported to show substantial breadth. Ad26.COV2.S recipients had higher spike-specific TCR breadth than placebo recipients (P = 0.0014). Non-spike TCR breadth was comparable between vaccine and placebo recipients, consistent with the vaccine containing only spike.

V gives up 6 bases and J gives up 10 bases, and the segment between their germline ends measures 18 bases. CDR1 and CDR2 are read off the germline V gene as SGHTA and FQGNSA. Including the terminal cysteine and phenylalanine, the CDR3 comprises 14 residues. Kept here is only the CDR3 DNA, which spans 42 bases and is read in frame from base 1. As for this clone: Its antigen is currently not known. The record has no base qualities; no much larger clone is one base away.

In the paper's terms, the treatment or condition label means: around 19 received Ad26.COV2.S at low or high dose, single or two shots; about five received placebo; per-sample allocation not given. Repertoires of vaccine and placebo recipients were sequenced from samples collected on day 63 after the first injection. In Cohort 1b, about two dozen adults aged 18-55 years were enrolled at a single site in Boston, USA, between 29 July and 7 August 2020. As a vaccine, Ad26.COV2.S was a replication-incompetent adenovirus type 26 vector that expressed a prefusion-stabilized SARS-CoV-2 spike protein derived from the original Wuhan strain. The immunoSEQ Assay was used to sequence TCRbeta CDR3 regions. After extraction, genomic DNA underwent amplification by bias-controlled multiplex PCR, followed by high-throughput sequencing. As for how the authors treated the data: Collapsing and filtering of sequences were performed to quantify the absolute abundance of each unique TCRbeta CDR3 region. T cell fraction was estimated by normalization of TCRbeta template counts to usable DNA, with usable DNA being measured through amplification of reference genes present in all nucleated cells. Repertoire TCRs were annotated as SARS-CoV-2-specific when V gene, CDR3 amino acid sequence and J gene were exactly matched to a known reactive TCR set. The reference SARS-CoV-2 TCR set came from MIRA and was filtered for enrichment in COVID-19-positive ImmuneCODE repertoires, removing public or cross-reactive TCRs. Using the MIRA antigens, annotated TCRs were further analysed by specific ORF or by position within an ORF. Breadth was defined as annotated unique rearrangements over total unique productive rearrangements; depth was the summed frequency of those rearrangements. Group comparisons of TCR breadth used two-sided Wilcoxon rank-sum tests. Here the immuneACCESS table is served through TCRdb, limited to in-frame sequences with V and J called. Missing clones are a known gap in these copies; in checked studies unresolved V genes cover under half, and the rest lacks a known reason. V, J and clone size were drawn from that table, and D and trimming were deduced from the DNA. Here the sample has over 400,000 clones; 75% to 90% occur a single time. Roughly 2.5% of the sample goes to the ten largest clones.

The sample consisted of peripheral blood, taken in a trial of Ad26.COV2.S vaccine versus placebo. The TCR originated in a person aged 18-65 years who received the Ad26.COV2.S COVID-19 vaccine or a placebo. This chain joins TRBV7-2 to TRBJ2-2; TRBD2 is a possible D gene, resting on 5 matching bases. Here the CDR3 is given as CASRGGSSAPELFF. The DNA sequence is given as TGTGCCAGCAGGGGCGGGTCATCGGCCCCGGAGCTGTTTTTT.